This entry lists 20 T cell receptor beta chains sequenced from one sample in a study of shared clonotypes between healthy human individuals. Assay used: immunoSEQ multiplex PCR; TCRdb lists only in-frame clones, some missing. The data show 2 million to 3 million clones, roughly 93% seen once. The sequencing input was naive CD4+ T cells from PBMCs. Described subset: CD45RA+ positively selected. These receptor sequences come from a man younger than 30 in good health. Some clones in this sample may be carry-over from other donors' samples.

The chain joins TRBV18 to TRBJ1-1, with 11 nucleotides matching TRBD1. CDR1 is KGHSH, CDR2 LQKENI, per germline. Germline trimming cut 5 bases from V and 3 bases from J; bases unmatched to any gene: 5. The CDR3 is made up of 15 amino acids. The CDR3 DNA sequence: TGTGCCAGCTCAGGTGGACAGGGGGCGTACACTGAAGCTTTCTTT. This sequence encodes CASSGGQGAYTEAFF.

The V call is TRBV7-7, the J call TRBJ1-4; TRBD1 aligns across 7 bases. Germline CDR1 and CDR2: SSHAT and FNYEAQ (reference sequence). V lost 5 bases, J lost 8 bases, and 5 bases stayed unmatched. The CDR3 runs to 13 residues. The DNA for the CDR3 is TGTGCCAGCAGCCGACAGGGAGGCGAAAAACTGTTTTTT. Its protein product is CASSRQGGEKLFF.

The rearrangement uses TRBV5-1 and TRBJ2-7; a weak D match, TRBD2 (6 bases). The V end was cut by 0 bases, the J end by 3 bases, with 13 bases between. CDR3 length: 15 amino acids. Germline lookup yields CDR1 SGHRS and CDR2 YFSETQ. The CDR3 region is CASSLAAGRNYEQYF. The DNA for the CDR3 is TGCGCCAGCAGCTTGGCGGCAGGGAGGAACTACGAGCAGTACTTC.

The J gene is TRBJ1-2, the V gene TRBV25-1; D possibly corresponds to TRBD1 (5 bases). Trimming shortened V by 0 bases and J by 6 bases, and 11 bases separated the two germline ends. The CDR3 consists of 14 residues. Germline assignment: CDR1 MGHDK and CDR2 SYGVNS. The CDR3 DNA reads TGTGCCAGCAGTGAATATTCGGGGGTAGATGGCTACACCTTC. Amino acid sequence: CASSEYSGVDGYTF.

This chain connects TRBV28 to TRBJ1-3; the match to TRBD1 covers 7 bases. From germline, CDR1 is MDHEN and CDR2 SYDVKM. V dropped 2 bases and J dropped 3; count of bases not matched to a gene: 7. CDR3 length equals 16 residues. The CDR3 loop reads CASSLLNQGDGNTIYF. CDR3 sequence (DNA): TGTGCCAGCAGTTTACTAAATCAGGGGGATGGAAACACCATATATTTT.

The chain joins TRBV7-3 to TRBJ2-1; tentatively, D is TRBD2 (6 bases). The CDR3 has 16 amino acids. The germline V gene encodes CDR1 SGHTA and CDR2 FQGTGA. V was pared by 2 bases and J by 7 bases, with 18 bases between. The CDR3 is CASSLGGNRAANEQFF. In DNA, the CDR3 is TGTGCCAGCAGCTTAGGCGGGAACCGGGCAGCGAATGAGCAGTTCTTC.

The CDR3 region is CASSRTGTAFYEQYF. CDR3 DNA sequence: TGTGCCAGCAGCCGTACCGGGACAGCCTTCTACGAGCAGTACTTC. This chain joins TRBV5-8 and TRBJ2-7; 7 bases line up with TRBD1. CDR3 length equals 15 residues. V was pared by 4 bases and J by 3 bases, with 10 bases of the junction left unmatched. Per the germline V gene, CDR1 is SGHTS and CDR2 is YDEGEE.

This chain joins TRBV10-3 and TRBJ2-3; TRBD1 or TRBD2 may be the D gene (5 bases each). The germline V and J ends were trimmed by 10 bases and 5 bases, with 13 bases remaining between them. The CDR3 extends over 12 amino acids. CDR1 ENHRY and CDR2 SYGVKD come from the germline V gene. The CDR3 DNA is TGTGCCACCGGGACCGGTAAAGATACGCAGTATTTT. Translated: CATGTGKDTQYF.

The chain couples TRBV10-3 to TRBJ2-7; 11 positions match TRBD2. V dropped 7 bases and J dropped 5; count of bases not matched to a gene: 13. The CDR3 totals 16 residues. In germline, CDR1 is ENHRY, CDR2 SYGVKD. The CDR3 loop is CAITATTSGKPHEQYF. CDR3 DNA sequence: TGTGCCATCACTGCGACGACTAGCGGGAAGCCCCACGAGCAGTACTTC.

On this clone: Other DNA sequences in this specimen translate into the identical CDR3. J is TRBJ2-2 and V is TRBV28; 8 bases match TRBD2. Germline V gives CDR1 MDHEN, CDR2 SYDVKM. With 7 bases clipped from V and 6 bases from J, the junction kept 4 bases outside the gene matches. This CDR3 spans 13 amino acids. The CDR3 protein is CASIPGGAGELFF. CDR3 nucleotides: TGTGCCAGCATCCCCGGGGGGGCCGGGGAGCTGTTTTTT.

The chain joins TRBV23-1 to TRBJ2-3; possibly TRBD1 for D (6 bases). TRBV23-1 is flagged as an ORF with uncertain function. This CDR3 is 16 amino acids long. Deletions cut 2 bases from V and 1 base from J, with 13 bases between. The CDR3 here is CASSQPQGKGTDTQYF. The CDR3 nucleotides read TGCGCCAGCAGTCAACCCCAGGGGAAGGGCACAGATACGCAGTATTTT.

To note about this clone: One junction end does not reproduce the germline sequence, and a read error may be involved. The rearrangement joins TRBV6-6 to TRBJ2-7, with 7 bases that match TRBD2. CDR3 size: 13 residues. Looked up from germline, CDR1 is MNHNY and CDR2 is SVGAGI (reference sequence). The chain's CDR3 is CASSWPSGYEQHF. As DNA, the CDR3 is TGTGCCAGCAGTTGGCCTAGCGGCTACGAGCAGCACTTC.

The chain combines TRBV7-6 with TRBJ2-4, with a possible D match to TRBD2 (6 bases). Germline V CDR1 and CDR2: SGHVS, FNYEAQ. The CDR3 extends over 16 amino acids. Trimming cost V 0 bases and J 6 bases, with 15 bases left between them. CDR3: CASSLAPAVAVNIQYF. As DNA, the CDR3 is TGTGCCAGCAGCTTAGCCCCGGCGGTAGCGGTAAACATTCAGTACTTC. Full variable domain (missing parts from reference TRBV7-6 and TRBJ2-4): GAGVSQSPRYKVTKRGQDVALRCDPISGHVSLYWYRQALGQGPEFLTYFNYEAQQDKSGLPNDRFSAERPEGSISTLTIQRTEQRDSAMYRCASSLAPAVAVNIQYFGAGTRLSVL.

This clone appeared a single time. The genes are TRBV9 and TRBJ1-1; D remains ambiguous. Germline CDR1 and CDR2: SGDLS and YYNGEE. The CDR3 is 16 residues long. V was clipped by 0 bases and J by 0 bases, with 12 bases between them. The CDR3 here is CASSVDARAMNTEAFF. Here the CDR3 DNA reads TGTGCCAGCAGCGTAGACGCGAGGGCAATGAACACTGAAGCTTTCTTT. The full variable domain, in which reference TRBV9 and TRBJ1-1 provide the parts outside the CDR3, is DSGVTQTPKHLITATGQRVTLRCSPRSGDLSVYWYQQSLDQGLQFLIQYYNGEERAKGNILERFSAQQFPDLHSELNLSSLELGDSALYFCASSVDARAMNTEAFFGQGTRLTVV.

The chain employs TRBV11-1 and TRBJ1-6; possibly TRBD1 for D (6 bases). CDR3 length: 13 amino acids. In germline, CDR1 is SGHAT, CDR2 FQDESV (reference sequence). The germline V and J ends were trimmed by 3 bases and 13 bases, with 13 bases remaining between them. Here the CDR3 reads CASSLGHRPPLHF. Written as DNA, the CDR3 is TGTGCCAGCAGCTTGGGACACCGGCCGCCCCTCCACTTT.

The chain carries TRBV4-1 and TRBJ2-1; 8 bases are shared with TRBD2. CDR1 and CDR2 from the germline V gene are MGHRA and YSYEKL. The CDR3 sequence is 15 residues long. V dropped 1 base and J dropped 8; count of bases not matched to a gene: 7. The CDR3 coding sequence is TGCGCCAGCAGCCAAGGGCTAGCGGGTTGGGATGAGCAGTTCTTC. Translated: CASSQGLAGWDEQFF.

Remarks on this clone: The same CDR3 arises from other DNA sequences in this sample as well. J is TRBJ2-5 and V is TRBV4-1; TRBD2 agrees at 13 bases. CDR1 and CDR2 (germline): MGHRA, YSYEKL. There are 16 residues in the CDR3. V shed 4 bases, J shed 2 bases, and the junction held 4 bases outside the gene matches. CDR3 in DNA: TGCGCCAGCAGCCCAGGACTAGCGGGGGCACAAGAGACCCAGTACTTC. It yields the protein CASSPGLAGAQETQYF.

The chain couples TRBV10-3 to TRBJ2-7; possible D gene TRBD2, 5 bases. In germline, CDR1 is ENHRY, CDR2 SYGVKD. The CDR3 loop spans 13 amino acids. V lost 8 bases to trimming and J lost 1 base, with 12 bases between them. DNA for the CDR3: TGTGCCATCGCAGGAGGCGCTTCCTACGAGCAGTACTTC. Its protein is CAIAGGASYEQYF.

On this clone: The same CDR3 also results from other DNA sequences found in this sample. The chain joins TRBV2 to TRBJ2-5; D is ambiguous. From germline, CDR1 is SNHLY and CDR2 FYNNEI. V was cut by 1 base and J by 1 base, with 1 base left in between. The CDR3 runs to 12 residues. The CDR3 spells CASSEGQETQYF. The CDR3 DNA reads TGTGCCAGCAGTGAAGGCCAAGAGACCCAGTACTTC.

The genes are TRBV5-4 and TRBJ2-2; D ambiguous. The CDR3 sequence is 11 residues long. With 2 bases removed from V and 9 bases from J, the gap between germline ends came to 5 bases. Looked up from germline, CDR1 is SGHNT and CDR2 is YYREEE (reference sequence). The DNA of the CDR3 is TGTGCCAGCAGCTTAGCCAGGGAGCTGTTTTTT. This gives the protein CASSLARELFF.